What follows are 26 T cell receptor beta chains derived from one specimen sequenced in a study of shared clonotypes between healthy human individuals. TCRdb keeps only in-frame clones here, not all; method: immunoSEQ multiplex PCR. The table shows about 680,000 clones, with around three quarters occurring only once. The sequencing input was memory CD4+ T cells sorted from blood. Subset indicated: CD45RA-negative fraction. The receptors derive from a woman aged 30 to 39 in good health.

V is TRBV6-1 and J is TRBJ2-3; a possible D gene is TRBD2 (5 bases). This CDR3 is 15 amino acids long. The germline CDR1 and CDR2 sequences are MNHNS and SASEGT. The V gene lost 3 bases and the J gene lost 2 bases, with 12 bases spanning the gap. The chain's CDR3 is CASSEFTGFTDTQYF. The CDR3 nucleotides read TGTGCCAGCAGTGAGTTTACGGGATTCACAGATACGCAGTATTTT.

The chain is built from TRBV2 and TRBJ2-4; D perhaps matches TRBD2 (5 bases). Between the trimmed V and J ends, which lost 4 bases and 2 bases, there was a span of 9 bases. The CDR3 is 14 residues long. Germline-derived CDR1 and CDR2 are SNHLY and FYNNEI. In DNA, the CDR3 is TGTGCCAGCAGTGCAACCGGGACCAAAAACATTCAGTACTTC. Translated: CASSATGTKNIQYF.

This clone was observed a few times. J is TRBJ2-5 and V is TRBV7-7, with 10 bases aligning to TRBD2. The germline CDR1 and CDR2 sequences are SSHAT and FNYEAQ (reference sequence). This CDR3 is 15 amino acids long. Unmatched junction bases numbered 5, after V lost 1 base and J lost 6 bases. The DNA for the CDR3 is TGTGCCAGCAGCTTAGAGACTAGCGGGTACAAGACCCAGTACTTC. Translated: CASSLETSGYKTQYF.

The chain combines TRBV19 with TRBJ2-1, with D possibly TRBD1 on 6 matching bases. V was shortened by 5 bases and J by 0 bases, with 14 bases between the two germline ends. The germline V gene encodes CDR1 LNHDA and CDR2 SQIVND (reference sequence). CDR3 length: 16 residues. The CDR3 sequence: CASSHLRQASYNEQFF. The CDR3 DNA reads TGTGCCAGTAGTCACCTCAGACAGGCCTCCTACAATGAGCAGTTCTTC.

This chain connects TRBV6-6 to TRBJ2-7; the D is unclear. The ends were cut back, 5 bases at V and 4 bases at J, with 12 bases in the middle. Germline V gene lookup returns CDR1 MNHNY and CDR2 SVGAGI (reference sequence). The CDR3 covers 13 residues. This CDR3 reads CASSTNLGYEQYF. CDR3 DNA: TGTGCCAGCAGTACCAATTTAGGGTACGAGCAGTACTTC.

This clone was counted many times. The chain has TRBV29-1 and TRBJ1-1, with D unresolved. This CDR3 is 12 amino acids long. Germline V gene data show CDR1 as SQVTM and CDR2 as ANQGSEA. V was pared by 5 bases and J by 7 bases, with 14 bases between. The CDR3 is CSVKVRRLEAFF. The CDR3 DNA reads TGCAGCGTTAAGGTCAGACGTCTTGAAGCTTTCTTT.

The chain joins TRBV5-1 to TRBJ1-2; 7 nucleotides agree with TRBD1. Germline V gene lookup returns CDR1 SGHRS and CDR2 YFSETQ. J was trimmed by 8 bases and V by 0 bases; bases with no gene match: 7. The CDR3 sequence is 14 residues long. The CDR3 protein is CASSLAPTGKGYTF. For the CDR3, the DNA is TGCGCCAGCAGCTTGGCCCCGACAGGGAAAGGCTACACCTTC.

The chain employs TRBV5-1 and TRBJ1-2; 8 nucleotides align to TRBD1. Losses at the gene ends were 4 bases for V and 4 bases for J; bases not matched to a gene: 9. The CDR3 has 15 amino acids. Germline V lookup: CDR1 SGHRS, CDR2 YFSETQ. The CDR3 DNA reads as TGCGCCAGCAGCGAAACGCCGGGACAGGCCTATGGCTACACCTTC. This gives the protein CASSETPGQAYGYTF.

This clone has just a few counts. V and J are TRBV7-9 and TRBJ1-5; TRBD1 might be the D (5 bases). Germline V gene data show CDR1 as SEHNR and CDR2 as FQNEAQ (reference sequence). V lost 4 bases and J 4 bases, leaving 8 bases between the germline ends. This CDR3 is built from 13 residues. CDR3 loop: CASSSWGNQPQHF. CDR3 nucleotide sequence: TGTGCCAGCAGCTCGTGGGGGAATCAGCCCCAGCATTTT.

This clone was counted between two and nine times. This chain uses TRBV4-1 with TRBJ2-5; 7 bases agree with TRBD1. The DNA end favors TRBJ2-7, so the J call may be wrong. The CDR3 sequence is 19 residues long. CDR1 is MGHRA, CDR2 YSYEKL, per germline. CDR3: CASSQGPILQQGPLYEQYF. In nucleotides, the CDR3 is TGCGCCAGCAGCCAAGGCCCGATCCTCCAACAGGGGCCACTCTACGAGCAGTACTTC.

The chain carries TRBV2 and TRBJ1-5; no clear D gene. Trimming cost V 2 bases and J 2 bases, with 10 bases left between them. Germline CDR1 reads SNHLY; CDR2 reads FYNNEI. The CDR3 loop spans 15 amino acids. The DNA of the CDR3 is TGTGCCAGCAGTGAAAGCGGGTATGGCAATCAGCCCCAGCATTTT. It yields the protein CASSESGYGNQPQHF.

The chain links TRBV7-8 to TRBJ1-1, with 7 bases aligning to TRBD1. The CDR3 runs 13 residues. Germline assignment: CDR1 SGHVS and CDR2 FQNEAQ. V lost 2 bases, J lost 9 bases, and 6 bases stayed unmatched. The CDR3 region is CASSLKQGLQAFF. CDR3 nucleotides: TGTGCCAGCAGCTTAAAACAGGGGCTACAAGCTTTCTTT.

In its sample, this clone was seen a few times. The genes are TRBV29-1 and TRBJ2-3; TRBD2 agrees at 11 bases. The V segment lost 6 bases and the J segment 14 bases; nucleotides outside the gene matches: 13. This CDR3 region has 13 residues. Germline V gene sequence: CDR1 SQVTM, CDR2 ANQGSEA. The CDR3 region has the DNA TGCAGCGTAGGGGGTAGCGGGAGGGCCGGCGGGTATTTT. Translating it yields CSVGGSGRAGGYF.

This clone was detected only a few times. The gene calls are TRBV29-1 and TRBJ2-1, with 16 bases identical to TRBD2. The CDR3 totals 15 residues. J lost 8 bases, V lost 6 bases, and 7 bases had no gene match. Germline lookup yields CDR1 SQVTM and CDR2 ANQGSEA. The DNA of the CDR3 is TGCAGCGTCCAGCGAGGGACTAGCGGGAGGGATGAGCAGTTCTTC. Translation: CSVQRGTSGRDEQFF.

The rearrangement links TRBV4-1 to TRBJ2-3; 10 bases are a match to TRBD2. The germline CDR1 and CDR2 sequences are MGHRA and YSYEKL. The CDR3 has 18 residues. The ends lost 0 bases at V and 8 bases at J; junction bases unmatched: 14. The CDR3 sequence is CASSQDQRSSGRGRTQYF. CDR3 bases: TGCGCCAGCAGCCAAGATCAACGGTCGAGCGGGAGGGGGCGTACGCAGTATTTT.

This clone is a singleton in its sample. The V and J genes are TRBV5-6 and TRBJ2-1, with 7 positions matching TRBD2. V was pared by 2 bases and J by 6 bases, with 8 bases of the junction left unmatched. This CDR3 spans 15 amino acids. Looked up from germline, CDR1 is SGHDT and CDR2 is YYEEEE. The CDR3 sequence is CASSFGEGQFNEQFF. Here the CDR3 DNA reads TGTGCCAGCAGCTTTGGGGAGGGCCAGTTCAATGAGCAGTTCTTC.

A word on this clone: Distinct nucleotide sequences in the sample also encode this CDR3. This sequence joins TRBV18 and TRBJ1-1; D is undetermined. The CDR3 covers 13 residues. Per germline, CDR1 KGHSH and CDR2 LQKENI. Trimming left V 2 bases short and J 4 bases short, with 8 bases between. The DNA of the CDR3 is TGTGCCAGCTCACCAGGGCTCGGCACTGAAGCTTTCTTT. Protein: CASSPGLGTEAFF.

This clone has a single count. This sequence joins TRBV7-6 and TRBJ2-3; D possibly corresponds to TRBD2 (5 bases). CDR3 length: 15 amino acids. V lost 1 base and J 1 base, leaving 9 bases between the germline ends. CDR1 and CDR2 (germline): SGHVS, FNYEAQ. CDR3 loop: CASSLVRVRTDTQYF. The CDR3 DNA reads as TGTGCCAGCAGCTTAGTGCGGGTACGCACAGATACGCAGTATTTT.

This clone was seen just once. V is TRBV4-2 and J is TRBJ2-2; D is undetermined. CDR3 length: 15 residues. V was trimmed by 0 bases and J by 5 bases, leaving 10 bases between them. Germline V gene data show CDR1 as LGHNA and CDR2 as YNFKEQ. This chain's CDR3 is CASSQDGPSTGELFF. For the CDR3, the DNA is TGTGCCAGCAGCCAAGATGGGCCTTCGACCGGGGAGCTGTTTTTT.

Comment on this clone: Other DNA sequences in the sample encode the same CDR3. The V gene is TRBV2, the J gene TRBJ2-7; D may correspond to TRBD1 or TRBD2 (5 bases each). The CDR3 covers 14 residues. Germline CDR1 reads SNHLY; CDR2 reads FYNNEI. Trimming stripped 4 bases from V and 2 bases from J, with 12 bases between. In DNA, the CDR3 is TGTGCCAGCAGTGGCCAAGGGACGACCTACGAGCAGTACTTC. Encoded protein: CASSGQGTTYEQYF.

The chain couples TRBV28 to TRBJ2-3, with TRBD2 identical over 8 bases. This CDR3 comprises 16 residues. Germline CDR1 MDHEN, CDR2 SYDVKM. The junction had 8 bases not matched to a gene; V was cut back by 2 bases and J by 4 bases. As DNA, the CDR3 is TGTGCCAGCAGTTTACCAGCGGGAGTGGGTGCAGATACGCAGTATTTT. It translates to CASSLPAGVGADTQYF.

CDR3 sequence (DNA): TGTGCCAGCAGCCAAGATACTAGCGGGACCGGGGAGCTGTTTTTT. This codes for CASSQDTSGTGELFF. The V and J genes are TRBV4-2 and TRBJ2-2; 9 bases line up with TRBD2. Trimming took 0 bases from V and 5 from J; bases not matched to a gene: 1. The CDR3 sequence is 15 residues long. Germline CDR1 is LGHNA and CDR2 is YNFKEQ.

The genes are TRBV25-1 and TRBJ2-1, with D hard to call. The V end was cut by 7 bases, the J end by 5 bases, with 12 bases between. This CDR3 spans 13 amino acids. Germline V gives CDR1 MGHDK, CDR2 SYGVNS. This chain's CDR3 is CASINRLHNEQFF. Here the CDR3 DNA reads TGTGCCAGCATAAATAGGCTTCACAATGAGCAGTTCTTC.

The V and J genes are TRBV29-1 and TRBJ1-5, with a tentative D call TRBD1 (5 bases). V was shortened by 5 bases and J by 3 bases, with 17 bases between the two germline ends. The germline gives CDR1 SQVTM, CDR2 ANQGSEA. The CDR3 consists of 15 residues. The CDR3 spells CSVMIGGGINQPQHF. In nucleotides, the CDR3 is TGCAGCGTTATGATTGGCGGGGGTATCAATCAGCCCCAGCATTTT. Full variable domain (missing parts from reference TRBV29-1 and TRBJ1-5): SAVISQKPSRDICQRGTSLTIQCQVDSQVTMMFWYRQQPGQSLTLIATANQGSEATYESGFVIDKFPISRPNLTFSTLTVSNMSPEDSSIYLCSVMIGGGINQPQHFGDGTRLSIL.

J is TRBJ1-4 and V is TRBV5-6; D is undetermined. CDR1 SGHDT and CDR2 YYEEEE come from the germline V gene. V was pared by 2 bases and J by 0 bases, with 8 bases between. The CDR3 loop spans 15 amino acids. CDR3 nucleotides: TGTGCCAGCAGCTTCATGCGTGCAACTAATGAAAAACTGTTTTTT. Protein: CASSFMRATNEKLFF.

This clone was seen repeatedly, ten times or more. The chain combines TRBV27 with TRBJ2-5; tentatively, D is TRBD2 (7 bases). The CDR3 covers 22 residues. The V gene's germline CDR1 is MNHEY and CDR2 SMNVEV (reference sequence). The V end lost 0 bases, the J end lost 6 bases, and 35 bases lay between the germline ends. The CDR3 region is CASSLSPPGGRAPGSARKTQYF. DNA of the CDR3: TGTGCCAGCAGTTTATCCCCCCCGGGGGGCCGCGCGCCAGGGTCCGCTCGGAAGACCCAGTACTTC.